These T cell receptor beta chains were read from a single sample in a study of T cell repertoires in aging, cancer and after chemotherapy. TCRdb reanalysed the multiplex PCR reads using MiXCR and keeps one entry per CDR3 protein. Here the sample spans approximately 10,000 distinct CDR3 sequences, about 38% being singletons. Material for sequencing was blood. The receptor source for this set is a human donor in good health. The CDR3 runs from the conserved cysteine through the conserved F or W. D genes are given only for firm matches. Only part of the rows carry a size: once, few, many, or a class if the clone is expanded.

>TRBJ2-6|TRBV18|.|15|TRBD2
CASSPPRSGGQRPDF
TGTGCCAGCTCACCACCGAGGAGCGGGGGCCAACGTCCTGACTTC
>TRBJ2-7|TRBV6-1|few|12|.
CASSDTTYEQYF
TGTGCCAGCAGTGACACAACCTACGAGCAGTACTTC
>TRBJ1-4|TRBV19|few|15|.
CASSIQGSTNEKLFF
TGTGCCAGTAGTATTCAGGGGTCAACTAATGAAAAACTGTTTTTT
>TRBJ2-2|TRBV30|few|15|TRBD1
CAWFEPGQGIGELFF
TGTGCCTGGTTCGAACCGGGACAGGGGATCGGGGAGCTGTTTTTT
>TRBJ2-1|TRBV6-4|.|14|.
CASSDSAENNEQFF
TGTGCCAGCAGTGACTCAGCGGAGAACAATGAGCAGTTCTTC
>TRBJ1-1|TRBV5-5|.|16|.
CASSLLGRVTNTEAFF
TGTGCCAGCAGCTTGTTGGGCAGGGTAACTAACACTGAAGCTTTCTTT
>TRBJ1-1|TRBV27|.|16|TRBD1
CASSTDRGPPYTEAFF
TGTGCCAGCAGTACGGACAGGGGGCCGCCGTACACTGAAGCTTTCTTT
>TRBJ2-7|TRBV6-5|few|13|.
CASSPPGSDEQYF
TGTGCCAGCAGTCCCCCGGGAAGCGACGAGCAGTACTTC
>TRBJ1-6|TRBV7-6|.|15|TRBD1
CASRPDRGSNSPLHF
TGTGCCAGCAGACCCGACAGGGGCTCGAATTCACCCCTCCACTTT
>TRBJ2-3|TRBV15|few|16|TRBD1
CATSRDPGQGADTQYF
TGTGCCACCAGCAGAGATCCGGGACAGGGCGCAGATACGCAGTATTTT
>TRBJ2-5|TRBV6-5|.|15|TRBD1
CASRRRQGRQETQYF
TGTGCCAGCAGACGCAGACAGGGGCGTCAAGAGACCCAGTACTTC
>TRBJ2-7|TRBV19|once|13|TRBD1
CVSSIDRGQEQYF
TGTGTTAGTAGTATTGACAGGGGGCAGGAGCAGTACTTC
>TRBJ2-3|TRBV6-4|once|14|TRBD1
CASSDSGGADTQYF
TGTGCCAGCAGTGACTCAGGGGGCGCAGATACGCAGTATTTT
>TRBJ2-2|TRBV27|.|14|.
CASSSHLNTGELFF
TGTGCCAGCAGTTCACACCTGAACACCGGGGAGCTGTTTTTT
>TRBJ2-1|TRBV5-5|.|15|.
CASSLTSSSYNEQFF
TGTGCCAGCAGCCTCACTAGCTCATCCTACAATGAGCAGTTCTTC
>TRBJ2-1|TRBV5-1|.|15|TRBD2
CASSFLAGAGNEQFF
TGCGCCAGCAGCTTCCTTGCGGGAGCTGGGAATGAGCAGTTCTTC
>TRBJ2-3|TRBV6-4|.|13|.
CASSDTGTDTQYF
TGTGCCAGCAGTGATACGGGCACAGATACGCAGTATTTT
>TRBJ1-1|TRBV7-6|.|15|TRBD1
CASSFLGQGNTEAFF
TGTGCCAGCAGCTTTTTGGGACAGGGGAACACTGAAGCTTTCTTT
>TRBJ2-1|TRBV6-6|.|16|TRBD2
CVSSLAGLAANNEQFF
TGTGTCAGCAGTCTTGCGGGGCTAGCGGCTAACAATGAGCAGTTCTTC
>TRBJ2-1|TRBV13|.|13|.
CASSPDPYNEQFF
TGTGCCAGCAGCCCGGACCCGTATAATGAGCAGTTCTTC
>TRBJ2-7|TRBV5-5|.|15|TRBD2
CASSLGASGSYEQYF
TGTGCCAGCAGCTTGGGTGCTAGCGGGAGTTACGAGCAGTACTTC
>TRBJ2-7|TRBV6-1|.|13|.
CASSPGLSYERYF
TGTGCCAGCTCCCCCGGCCTCTCCTACGAGCGGTACTTC
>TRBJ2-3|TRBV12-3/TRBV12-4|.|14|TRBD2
CASLVAGGQDTQYF
TGTGCCAGCTTGGTGGCGGGAGGGCAAGATACGCAGTATTTT
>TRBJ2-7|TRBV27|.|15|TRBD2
CASSLFGLAGYEQYF
TGTGCCAGCAGTTTATTCGGACTAGCGGGGTACGAGCAGTACTTC
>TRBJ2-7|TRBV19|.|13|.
CASSEMPSYEQYF
TGTGCCAGTAGCGAAATGCCGTCTTACGAGCAGTACTTC
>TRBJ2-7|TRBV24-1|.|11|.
CATSDSFEQYF
TGTGCCACCAGTGATTCCTTCGAGCAGTACTTC
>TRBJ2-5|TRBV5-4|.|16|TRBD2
CASSLTSGSGEETQYF
TGTGCCAGCAGCTTGACTAGCGGGAGTGGGGAAGAGACCCAGTACTTC
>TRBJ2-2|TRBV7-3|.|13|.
CASSTGSFGELFF
TGTGCCAGCAGCACAGGGTCTTTCGGGGAGCTGTTTTTT
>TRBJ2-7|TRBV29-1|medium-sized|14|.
CSVWGRGGTMEQYF
TGCAGCGTCTGGGGGCGCGGAGGAACGATGGAGCAGTACTTC
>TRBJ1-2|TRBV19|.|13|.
CASSLWDSDGYTF
TGTGCCAGTAGTCTGTGGGACTCCGATGGCTACACCTTC
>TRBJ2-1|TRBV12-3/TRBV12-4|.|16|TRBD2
CASSLDTASGSGEQFF
TGTGCCAGCAGCTTGGATACGGCTAGCGGGAGCGGTGAGCAGTTCTTC
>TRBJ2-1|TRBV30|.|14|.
CAWSAGQNPNEQFF
TGTGCCTGGAGTGCCGGACAGAACCCCAATGAGCAGTTCTTC
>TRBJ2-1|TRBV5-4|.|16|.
CASSLAAPQRVNEQFF
TGTGCCAGCAGCTTGGCAGCCCCTCAGCGGGTCAATGAGCAGTTCTTC
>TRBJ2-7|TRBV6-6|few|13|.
CASSYGQVYEQYF
TGTGCCAGCAGTTACGGGCAGGTCTACGAGCAGTACTTC
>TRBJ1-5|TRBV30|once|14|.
CAWSHQGEVQPQHF
TGTGCCTGGTCGCACCAGGGTGAGGTTCAGCCCCAGCATTTT
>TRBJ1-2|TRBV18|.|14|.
CASSPPSQMEGYTF
TGTGCCAGCTCACCACCCTCCCAGATGGAAGGCTACACCTTC
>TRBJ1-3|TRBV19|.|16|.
CASSRSGRISGNTIYF
TGTGCCAGTAGTCGATCGGGACGGATCTCTGGAAACACCATATATTTT
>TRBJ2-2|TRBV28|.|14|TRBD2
CASSRTSASGELFF
TGTGCCAGCAGCCGGACTAGCGCGAGCGGGGAGCTGTTTTTT
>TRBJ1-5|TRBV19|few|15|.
CASSIVGYSNQPQHF
TGTGCCAGTAGTATTGTCGGTTATAGCAATCAGCCCCAGCATTTT
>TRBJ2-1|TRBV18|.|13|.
CASSPQVGGSPSF
TGTGCCAGCTCACCTCAGGTGGGCGGGTCCCCGTCCTTC
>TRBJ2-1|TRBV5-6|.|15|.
CASSFGGRTYNEQFF
TGCGCCAGCAGCTTTGGGGGGAGGACCTACAATGAGCAGTTCTTC
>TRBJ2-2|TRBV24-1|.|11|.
CATSATGELFF
TGTGCCACCAGTGCCACCGGGGAGCTGTTTTTT
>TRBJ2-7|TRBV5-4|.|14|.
CASSFGGSTYEQYF
TGTGCCAGCAGCTTCGGCGGGTCGACCTACGAGCAGTACTTC
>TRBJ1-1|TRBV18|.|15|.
CASSPAVGLNTEAFF
TGTGCCAGCTCACCCGCAGTCGGATTGAACACTGAAGCTTTCTTT
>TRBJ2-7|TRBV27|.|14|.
CASSFELQTYEQYF
TGTGCCAGCAGTTTTGAGTTACAGACCTACGAGCAGTACTTC